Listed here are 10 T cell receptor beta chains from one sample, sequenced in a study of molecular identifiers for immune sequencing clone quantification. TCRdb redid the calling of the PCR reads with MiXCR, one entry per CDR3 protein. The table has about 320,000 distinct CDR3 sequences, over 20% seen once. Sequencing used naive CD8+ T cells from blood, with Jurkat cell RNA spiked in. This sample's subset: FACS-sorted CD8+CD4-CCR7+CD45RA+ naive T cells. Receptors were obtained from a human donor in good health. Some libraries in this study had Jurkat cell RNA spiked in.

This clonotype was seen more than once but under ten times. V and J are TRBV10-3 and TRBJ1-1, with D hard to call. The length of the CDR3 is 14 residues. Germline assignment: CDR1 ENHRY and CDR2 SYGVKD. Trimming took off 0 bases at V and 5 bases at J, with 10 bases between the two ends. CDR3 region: CAISESGRATEAFF. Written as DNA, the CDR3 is TGTGCCATCAGTGAGTCGGGGAGGGCTACTGAAGCTTTCTTT.

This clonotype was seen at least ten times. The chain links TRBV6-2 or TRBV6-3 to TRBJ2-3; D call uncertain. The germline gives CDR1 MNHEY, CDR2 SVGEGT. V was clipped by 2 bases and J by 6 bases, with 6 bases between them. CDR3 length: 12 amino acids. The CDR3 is CASSYARDTQYF. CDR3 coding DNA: TGTGCCAGCAGTTACGCTCGGGATACGCAGTATTTT.

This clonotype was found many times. The CDR3 sequence is CASSFAGGGSSYEQYF. The CDR3 DNA is TGTGCCAGCAGCTTCGCAGGGGGAGGTAGCTCCTACGAGCAGTACTTC. The V call is TRBV9, the J call TRBJ2-7; weak D call: TRBD1 (7 bases). The V gene's germline CDR1 is SGDLS and CDR2 YYNGEE. The V and J ends lost 4 bases and 0 bases respectively, with 17 bases between them. The CDR3 is 16 amino acids.

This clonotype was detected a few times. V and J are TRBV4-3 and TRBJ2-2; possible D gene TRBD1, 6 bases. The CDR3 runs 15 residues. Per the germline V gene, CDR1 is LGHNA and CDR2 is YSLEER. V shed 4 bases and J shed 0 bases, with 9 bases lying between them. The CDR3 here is CASSLDRTNTGELFF. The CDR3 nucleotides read TGCGCCAGCAGCCTGGACAGAACGAACACCGGGGAGCTGTTTTTT.

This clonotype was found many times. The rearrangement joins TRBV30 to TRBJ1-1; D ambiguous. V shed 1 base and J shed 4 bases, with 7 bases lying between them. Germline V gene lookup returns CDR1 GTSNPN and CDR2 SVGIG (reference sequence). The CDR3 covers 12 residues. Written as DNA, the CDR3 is TGTGCCTGGAGTGAAGATGGCACTGAAGCTTTCTTT. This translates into CAWSEDGTEAFF.

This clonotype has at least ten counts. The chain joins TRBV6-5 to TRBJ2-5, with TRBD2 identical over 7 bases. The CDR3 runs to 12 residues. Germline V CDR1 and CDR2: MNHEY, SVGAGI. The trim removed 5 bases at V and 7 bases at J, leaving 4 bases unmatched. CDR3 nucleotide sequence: TGTGCCAGCAGTGGCGGGAGTTGGACCCAGTACTTC. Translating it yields CASSGGSWTQYF.

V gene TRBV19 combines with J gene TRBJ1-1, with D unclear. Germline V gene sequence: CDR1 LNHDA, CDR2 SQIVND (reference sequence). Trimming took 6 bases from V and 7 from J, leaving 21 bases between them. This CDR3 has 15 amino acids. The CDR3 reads CASSPADSIWVEAFF. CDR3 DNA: TGTGCCAGTAGCCCGGCAGACTCGATATGGGTTGAAGCTTTCTTT.

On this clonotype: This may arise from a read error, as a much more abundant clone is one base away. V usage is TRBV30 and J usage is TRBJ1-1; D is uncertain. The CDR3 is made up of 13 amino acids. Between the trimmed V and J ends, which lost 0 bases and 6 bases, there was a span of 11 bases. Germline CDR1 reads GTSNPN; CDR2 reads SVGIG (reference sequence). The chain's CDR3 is CAWSVGCGSEAFF. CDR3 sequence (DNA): TGTGCCTGGAGTGTAGGTTGCGGATCTGAAGCTTTCTTT.

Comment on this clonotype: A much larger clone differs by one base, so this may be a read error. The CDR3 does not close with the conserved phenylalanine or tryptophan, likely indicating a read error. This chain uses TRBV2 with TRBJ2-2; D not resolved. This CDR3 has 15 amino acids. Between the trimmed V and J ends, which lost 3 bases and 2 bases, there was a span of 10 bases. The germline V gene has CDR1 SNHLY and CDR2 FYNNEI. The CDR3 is CASSDPGLNTGELFL. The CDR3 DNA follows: TGTGCCAGCAGTGATCCTGGCTTAAACACCGGGGAGCTGTTTCTT.

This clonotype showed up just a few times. CDR3 protein: CASGVPQMNTEAFF. Here the CDR3 DNA reads TGTGCCAGCGGAGTTCCGCAGATGAACACTGAAGCTTTCTTT. V gene TRBV2 combines with J gene TRBJ1-1; D is uncertain. CDR1 SNHLY and CDR2 FYNNEI come from the germline V gene. Trimming removed 8 bases from V and 0 bases from J, with 13 bases in between. CDR3 size: 14 residues. The whole variable domain, remainder taken from reference TRBV2 and TRBJ1-1, is EPEVTQTPSHQVTQMGQEVILRCVPISNHLYFYWYRQILGQKVEFLVSFYNNEISEKSEIFDDQFSVERPDGSNFTLKIRSTKLEDSAMYFCASGVPQMNTEAFFGQGTRLTVV.